The clone carrying this T cell receptor beta chain was seen only a few times. The sample originates from a study of blood T cell repertoires in COVID-19. Study-level information: Spain, Italy and the United States supplied samples that represented acute and convalescent COVID-19. PBMCs, B-cell-depleted T cells, or T cells were the source of the cDNA or gDNA that made up the material.

How the authors handled the data: Reference gene primers were amplified, and this amplification served to estimate nucleated cell counts. Produced via immunoSEQ multiplex PCR; TCRdb's table is partial and in-frame only. Clonal size and the V and J genes are those of that table, whereas D and trimming came from the DNA. The sample holds roughly 230,000 clones; roughly 84% are singletons and the top ten take 3.6%. CDR3 length: 13 amino acids. V gave up 8 bases and J gave up 1 base, with 10 bases separating them. Germline loops: CDR1 MNHEY, CDR2 SMNVEV (reference sequence). What was sequenced was peripheral blood. The rearrangement joins TRBV27 to TRBJ2-3; D not resolved. The TCR sequence derives from a woman aged 80 or over with acute or convalescent COVID-19. The CDR3 sequence is CASSLVGTDTQYF. CDR3 bases: TGTGCCAGCTCCCTCGTAGGCACAGATACGCAGTATTTT.